This T cell receptor (beta chain) emerged from a study of blood T cell repertoires in COVID-19. Across the whole study: COVID-19 samples from acute and convalescent phases originated in the United States, Italy and Spain.

Residents of about two dozen US areas, aged about 18 to 95 years, made up the participants. Cohort placement rested on clinical history that participants reported themselves. Profiling relied on immunoSEQ multiplex PCR, and the TCRdb table lists in-frame clones only, not all of them. The sample comprises 390,000 or so clones, over 75% of which are singletons, and less than 1.2% rests with the top ten. The CDR3 runs 14 residues. V lost 4 bases to trimming and J lost 5 bases; unmatched junction nucleotides: 7. Germline assignment: CDR1 LGHDT and CDR2 YNNKEL (reference sequence). This clonotype was obtained from a man aged 18 to 35 who had recovered from COVID-19. The specimen sequenced was PBMCs or T cells enriched from blood (not recorded which). V is TRBV3-1 (or the pseudogene TRBV3-2) and J is TRBJ1-1, with 7 bases matching TRBD1. CDR3 nucleotide sequence: TGTGCCAGCAGCCGGACCAGGGGGGTGACTGAAGCTTTCTTT. It translates to CASSRTRGVTEAFF.